The entry that follows covers one T cell receptor (beta chain) sequence. This entry is derived from a study of beta chain features in type 1 diabetes. The CDR3 contains 15 residues. V shed 5 bases and J 3 bases; nucleotides not matched to a gene: 6. Germline V gives CDR1 SGHTA, CDR2 FQGNSA. Every isolated RNA sample was fully reverse transcribed, so sequencing captured expressed TCRB transcripts. Using immunoSEQ multiplex PCR, the repertoire was profiled, and TCRdb retains in-frame clones only, with some absent. This table has 450,000 to 550,000 clones, about 29% appearing once. The sequenced material came from naive CD4+ T cells from blood. The chain has TRBV7-2 and TRBJ2-3; 9 positions agree with TRBD1. This receptor was obtained from a man between 18 and 35 years old in good health. CDR3 coding DNA: TGTGCCAGCAGCCCCGGGACAGGGCAAACAGATACGCAGTATTTT. Translated: CASSPGTGQTDTQYF.